The clone carrying this T cell receptor beta chain appeared a few times. The sample comes from a study of blood T cell repertoires in COVID-19. The wider study: Collection of acute and convalescent COVID-19 samples took place in the United States, Italy and Spain. The cDNA or gDNA used as material had been derived from T cells, B-cell-depleted T cells, or PBMCs.

The germline V gene has CDR1 MNHEY and CDR2 SMNVEV (reference sequence). The ends lost 6 bases at V and 2 bases at J; junction bases unmatched: 8. CDR3 length: 15 amino acids. Original handling: For nucleated cells, counts were estimated from reference gene primer amplification. TCRdb's copy holds only in-frame clones and misses some; the assay was immunoSEQ multiplex PCR. V, J and clone size are those of that table, while D and trimming were read from the DNA. The repertoire includes approximately 97,000 clones, about 85% of them detected once, and around 11% sits in the top ten. This sequence joins TRBV27 and TRBJ2-7, with 9 bases aligning to TRBD2. The sample consisted of peripheral blood. The source of this sequence is a human donor in a cohort sampled during active COVID-19. This chain's CDR3 is CASRLLAGSAYEQYF. For the CDR3, the DNA is TGTGCCAGCAGGCTCCTAGCGGGGTCCGCCTACGAGCAGTACTTC.